These T cell receptor beta chains were read from a single sample in a study of human T cells and chemical hapten exposure. TCRdb re-derived calls from the RACE reads in MiXCR, one entry per CDR3 protein. Here the sample spans approximately 97,000 distinct CDR3 sequences, about 28% being singletons. The sample consisted of whole blood, taken in connection with sensitization to the hapten diphenylcyclopropenone (DPC). Receptors were obtained from a man aged 40-49 years with alopecia areata. Some clones in this sample may be carry-over from other donors' samples. The CDR3 runs from the conserved cysteine through the conserved F or W. A D gene is named only where the DNA matches it firmly. Clone size is not always given. Where it is, it says once, few, many or a class for expanded clones.

-,TRBJ2-5,TRBV5-1,few,TGCGCCAGCAGCTTGGCTCCAAGGGGCGAAGAGACCCAGTACTTC,CASSLAPRGEETQYF
TRBD2,TRBJ2-1,TRBV30,few,TGTGCCTGGGTAGCGGGAGGGTGGGATGAGCAGTTCTTC,CAWVAGGWDEQFF
-,TRBJ2-3,TRBV12-3/TRBV12-4,few,TGTGCCAGCAGGCTTTGGACAGATACGCAGTATTTT,CASRLWTDTQYF
TRBD2,TRBJ2-2,TRBV6-4,few,TGTGCCAGCAGTGCCTCCATAGCGGGGGCGAACACCGGGGAGCTGTTTTTT,CASSASIAGANTGELFF
TRBD1,TRBJ2-1,TRBV14,-,TGTGCCAGCAGCAATTTCAGGGGGCCATACAATGAGCAGTTCTTC,CASSNFRGPYNEQFF
-,TRBJ1-1,TRBV10-3,-,TGTGCCATCAGTGCCAGGGACCCCAATCAAGCTTTCTTT,CAISARDPNQAFF
-,TRBJ2-2,TRBV24-1,-,TGTGCCACCAGTGAAATCATAGTGGCGGGTAACACCGGGGAGCTGTTTTTT,CATSEIIVAGNTGELFF
TRBD1,TRBJ2-5,TRBV5-5,-,TGTGCCAGCAGCTTGTTCCATGCCCCAGGGGGCCAAGAGACCCAGTACTTC,CASSLFHAPGGQETQYF
-,TRBJ1-5,TRBV20-1,-,TGCAGTGCTCAAGGGGACAAACTCCGGGACGGCAATCAGCCCCAGCATTTT,CSAQGDKLRDGNQPQHF
-,TRBJ2-2,TRBV12-3/TRBV12-4,-,TGTGCCAGCAGTCCCCGACCCCTCGGCGCGAACACCGGGGAGCTGTTTTTT,CASSPRPLGANTGELFF
-,TRBJ1-5,TRBV11-2,few,TGTGCCAGCAGCGAAGGAGCGGGAGTCTATAGCAATCAGCCCCAGCATTTT,CASSEGAGVYSNQPQHF
TRBD2,TRBJ2-1,TRBV7-2,few,TGTGCCAGCAGCTTAGCTTCTTCTAGCGGGTTTTACAATGAGCAGTTCTTC,CASSLASSSGFYNEQFF
-,TRBJ1-1,TRBV6-1,few,TGTGCCAGCAGTATACACCTTTCCCTTGAAGCTTTCTTT,CASSIHLSLEAFF
-,TRBJ2-1,TRBV6-2/TRBV6-3,-,TGTGCCAGCAGTCCAGGTTTAGCACCTAGAGAGTTCTTC,CASSPGLAPREFF
-,TRBJ1-1,TRBV10-1,-,TGCGCCAGCAGTGACAGCATGAACACTGAAGCTTTCTTT,CASSDSMNTEAFF
-,TRBJ2-7,TRBV5-4,few,TGTGCCAGCAGCTTGCACGGGTCGGTCTCCTACGAGCAGTACTTC,CASSLHGSVSYEQYF
TRBD2,TRBJ2-7,TRBV27,many,TGTGCCAGCAGTTTATCGGGCCGGATAGCGGGAGGTTCCTACGAGCAGTACTTC,CASSLSGRIAGGSYEQYF
-,TRBJ1-5,TRBV16,-,TGTGCCAGCAGCCAATTGAGTAGCAATCAGCCCCAGCATTTT,CASSQLSSNQPQHF
TRBD2,TRBJ2-7,TRBV6-5,-,TGTGCCAGCACCAGAGGACTAGCGGGGATCTACGAGCAGTACTTC,CASTRGLAGIYEQYF
-,TRBJ2-1,TRBV20-1,few,TGCAGTGCTAGAGGCACGACAGGCCCAGATTACAATGAGCAGTTCTTC,CSARGTTGPDYNEQFF
-,TRBJ1-6,TRBV15,-,TGTGCCACCAGCAGAGATTTTAGTAATTCACCCCTCCACTTT,CATSRDFSNSPLHF
TRBD1,TRBJ2-1,TRBV27,-,TGTGCCAGCAGTTTATACCCCCCCGGGACAGGGGATGAGCAGTTCTTC,CASSLYPPGTGDEQFF
-,TRBJ2-3,TRBV6-1,-,TGTGCCAGCAGTGAAGCCCTGGGAGGCACAGATACGCAGTATTTT,CASSEALGGTDTQYF
-,TRBJ1-1,TRBV2,-,TGTGCCTCCGAGAGAACGCAGATGAACACTGAAGCTTTCTTT,CASERTQMNTEAFF
-,TRBJ1-5,TRBV2,-,TGTGCCAGCAGTGAAGACGAAGGGTTGAGCAATCAGCCCCAGCATTTT,CASSEDEGLSNQPQHF
-,TRBJ2-3,TRBV20-1,few,TGCAGTGCTAGATTGTGGGGATCTAGCACAGATACGCAGTATTTT,CSARLWGSSTDTQYF
TRBD2,TRBJ2-3,TRBV20-1,few,TGCAGTGCAATGCCCCCCGGCGGGAGGAGGGCAGATACGCAGTATTTT,CSAMPPGGRRADTQYF
TRBD1,TRBJ1-5,TRBV6-5,few,TGTGCCAGCAGCGACGGACAGGGGCGGCGTCAGCCCCAGCATTTT,CASSDGQGRRQPQHF
TRBD2,TRBJ2-1,TRBV19,few,TGTGCCAGTCGAGGGGGACTAGCGGGAGGGAGAAATGAGCAGTTCTTC,CASRGGLAGGRNEQFF
-,TRBJ1-1,TRBV12-3/TRBV12-4,many,TGTGCCAGCAGTTCAGAGCCACGGGGCCTGAGGACTGAAGCTTTCTTT,CASSSEPRGLRTEAFF
-,TRBJ1-1,TRBV14,-,TGTGCCAGCAGCCTATGTATGAACACTGAAGCTTTCTTT,CASSLCMNTEAFF
-,TRBJ2-1,TRBV24-1,few,TGTGCCACCAAGGGGTCTAGGGACAATGAGCAGTTCTTC,CATKGSRDNEQFF
-,TRBJ2-7,TRBV2,-,TGTGCCAGCACCCCGGCCCGCTTCTACGAGCAGTACTTC,CASTPARFYEQYF
TRBD2,TRBJ2-6,TRBV7-9,-,TGTGCCAGCAGCCCTATCGGGGGGTACTCTGGGGCCAACGTCCTGACTTTC,CASSPIGGYSGANVLTF
-,TRBJ2-3,TRBV27,-,TGTGCCAGCAGTCAAACGCGGGATACGCAGTATTTT,CASSQTRDTQYF
-,TRBJ2-1,TRBV13,many,TGTGCCAGCAGCTTAAGTAGGGAGCAGTTCTTC,CASSLSREQFF
-,TRBJ2-1,TRBV29-1,-,TGCAGCGGGACGGTGAACTACAATGAGCAGTTCTTC,CSGTVNYNEQFF
-,TRBJ1-2,TRBV6-6,-,TGTGCCAGCTCCAAGGTCGGATACACCTTC,CASSKVGYTF
-,TRBJ1-5,TRBV18,-,TGTGCCAGCTCACCCTCTAACATGAATAGCAATCAGCCCCAGCATTTT,CASSPSNMNSNQPQHF
TRBD1,TRBJ1-2,TRBV29-1,-,TGCAGCGTAGGAGGACAGGGGAAAGGCGACACCTTC,CSVGGQGKGDTF
-,TRBJ2-3,TRBV10-2,-,TGCGCCAGCGGATATAGCGGATCCACAGATACGCAGTATTTT,CASGYSGSTDTQYF
TRBD2,TRBJ2-2,TRBV7-2,few,TGTGCCAGCAGCTGGGACTACCCAGGCGGGGAGCTGTTTTTT,CASSWDYPGGELFF
-,TRBJ2-1,TRBV7-2,many,TGTGCCAGCAGCTTAGGCCCCTTAGGGCAGTTCTTC,CASSLGPLGQFF
-,TRBJ2-3,TRBV12-3/TRBV12-4,-,TGTGCCAGCAGTCCACGGGGTCCTAGACCGCAGTATTTT,CASSPRGPRPQYF
-,TRBJ2-7,TRBV27,few,TGTGCCAGCAGTCCCGGGACAGGCGGGGGGGAGCAGTACTTC,CASSPGTGGGEQYF
-,TRBJ2-3,TRBV12-3/TRBV12-4,-,TGTGCCAGCAGTCCCCCGGGGGATTATACGCAGTATTTT,CASSPPGDYTQYF
-,TRBJ2-7,TRBV28,few,TGTGCCAGCAGTTTCGATAGGCTAGTCGGCTACGAGCAGTACTTC,CASSFDRLVGYEQYF
TRBD2,TRBJ2-7,TRBV5-1,many,TGCGCCAGCAGCGTGACTAGCGGCACCTACGAGCAGTACTTC,CASSVTSGTYEQYF
TRBD1,TRBJ1-6,TRBV7-2,-,TGTGCCAGCAGCGAAGTCGGCAGGGGGAATTCACCCCTCCACTTT,CASSEVGRGNSPLHF
-,TRBJ2-7,TRBV6-1,-,TGTGCCAGCAGTGAAGCGGATCAGGGCTCTGTCTACGAGCAGTACTTC,CASSEADQGSVYEQYF
TRBD1,TRBJ2-2,TRBV2,few,TGTGCCAGCAGTCACAATGGGGGACAGAGAACCGGGGAGCTGTTTTTT,CASSHNGGQRTGELFF
-,TRBJ2-3,TRBV6-4,few,TGTGCCAGCAGTGACTCGGCGCGAACTAGCACAGATACGCAGTATTTT,CASSDSARTSTDTQYF
TRBD2,TRBJ2-2,TRBV7-9,-,TGTGCCAGCAGGTCGCGCCGGGGGGCGAACACCGGGGAGCTGTTTTTT,CASRSRRGANTGELFF
TRBD1,TRBJ2-1,TRBV6-5,-,TGTGCCAGCAGTACAGGGACAGGGACTAATGAGCAGTTCTTC,CASSTGTGTNEQFF
-,TRBJ2-7,TRBV7-2,-,TGTGCCAGCAGCTTAGCGGTTGTAGGGAGGCCCTACGAGCAGTACTTC,CASSLAVVGRPYEQYF
-,TRBJ2-3,TRBV27,many,TGTGCCAGCAGTTTAATGTCCAGGGGATCGGATACGCAGTATTTT,CASSLMSRGSDTQYF
TRBD1,TRBJ2-5,TRBV13,few,TGTGCCAGCAGCTTTGGGACAGGGGGTTCGGAGACCCAGTACTTC,CASSFGTGGSETQYF
-,TRBJ2-2,TRBV5-5,few,TGTGCCAGCAGCTTGGGACTCATTCCCGGGGAGCTGTTTTTT,CASSLGLIPGELFF